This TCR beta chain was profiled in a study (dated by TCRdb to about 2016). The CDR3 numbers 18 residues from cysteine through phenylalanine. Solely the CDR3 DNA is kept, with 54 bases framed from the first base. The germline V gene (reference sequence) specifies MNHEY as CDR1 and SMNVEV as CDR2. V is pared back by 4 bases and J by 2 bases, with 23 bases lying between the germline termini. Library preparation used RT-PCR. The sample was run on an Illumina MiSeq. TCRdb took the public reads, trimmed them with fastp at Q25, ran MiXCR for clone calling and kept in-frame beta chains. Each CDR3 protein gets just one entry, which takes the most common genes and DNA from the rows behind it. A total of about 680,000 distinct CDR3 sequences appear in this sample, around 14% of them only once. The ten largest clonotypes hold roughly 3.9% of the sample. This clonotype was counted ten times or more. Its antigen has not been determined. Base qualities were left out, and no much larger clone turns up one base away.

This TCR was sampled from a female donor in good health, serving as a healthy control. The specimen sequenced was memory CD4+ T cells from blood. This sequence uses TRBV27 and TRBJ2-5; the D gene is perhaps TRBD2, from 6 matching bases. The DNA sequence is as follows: TGTGCCAGCAGTTCCCCCTACAGCGGAGGGAAAGTACAAGAGACCCAGTACTTC. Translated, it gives CASSSPYSGGKVQETQYF.